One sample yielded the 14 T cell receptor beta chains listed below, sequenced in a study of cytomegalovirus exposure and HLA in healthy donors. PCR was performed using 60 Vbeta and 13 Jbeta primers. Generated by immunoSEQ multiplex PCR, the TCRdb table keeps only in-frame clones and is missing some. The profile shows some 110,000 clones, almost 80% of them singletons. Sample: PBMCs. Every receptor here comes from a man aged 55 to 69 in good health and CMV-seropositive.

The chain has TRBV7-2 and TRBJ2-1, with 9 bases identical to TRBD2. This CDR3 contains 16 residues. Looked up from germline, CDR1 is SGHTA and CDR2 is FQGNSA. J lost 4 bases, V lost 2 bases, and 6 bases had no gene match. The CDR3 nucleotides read TGTGCCAGCAGCTTATTCGCTAGCGGGGAGTACAATGAGCAGTTCTTC. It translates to CASSLFASGEYNEQFF.

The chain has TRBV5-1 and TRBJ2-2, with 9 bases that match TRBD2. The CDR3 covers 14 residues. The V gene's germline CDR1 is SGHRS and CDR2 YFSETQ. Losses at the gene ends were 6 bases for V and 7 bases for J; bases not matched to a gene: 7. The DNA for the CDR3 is TGCGCCAGCAATCCTAGCGGGGACGACGGGGAGCTGTTTTTT. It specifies CASNPSGDDGELFF.

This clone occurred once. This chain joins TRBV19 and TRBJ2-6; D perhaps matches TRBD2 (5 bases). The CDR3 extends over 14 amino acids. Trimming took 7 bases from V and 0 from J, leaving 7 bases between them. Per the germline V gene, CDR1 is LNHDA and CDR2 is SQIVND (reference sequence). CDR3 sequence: CASKGDSGANVLTF. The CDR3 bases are TGTGCCAGTAAGGGAGACTCTGGGGCCAACGTCCTGACTTTC.

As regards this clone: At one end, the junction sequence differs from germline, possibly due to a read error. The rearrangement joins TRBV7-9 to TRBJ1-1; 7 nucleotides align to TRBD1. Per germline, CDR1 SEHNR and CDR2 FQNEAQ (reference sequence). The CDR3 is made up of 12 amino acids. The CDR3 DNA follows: TGTTCCAGCAGCTCACAGGGGACTGAAGCTTTCTTT. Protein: CSSSSQGTEAFF.

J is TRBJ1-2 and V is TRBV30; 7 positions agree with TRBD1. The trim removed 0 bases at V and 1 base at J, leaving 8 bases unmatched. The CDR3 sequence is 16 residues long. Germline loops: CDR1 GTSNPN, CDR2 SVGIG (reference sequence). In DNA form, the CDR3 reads TGTGCCTGGAGTGTACGGGACAGCGAAATTAACTATGGCTACACCTTC. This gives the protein CAWSVRDSEINYGYTF.

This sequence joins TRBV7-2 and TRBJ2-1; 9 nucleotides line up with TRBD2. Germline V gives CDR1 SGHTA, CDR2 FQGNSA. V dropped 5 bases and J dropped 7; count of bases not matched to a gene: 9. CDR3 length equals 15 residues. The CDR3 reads CASSLSGGVRNEQFF. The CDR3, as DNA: TGTGCCAGCAGCCTTAGCGGGGGAGTTCGAAATGAGCAGTTCTTC.

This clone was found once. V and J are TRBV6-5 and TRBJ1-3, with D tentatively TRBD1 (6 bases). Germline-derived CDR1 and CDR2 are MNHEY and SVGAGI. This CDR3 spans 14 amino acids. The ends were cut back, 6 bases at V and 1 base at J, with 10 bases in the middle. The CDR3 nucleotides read TGTGCCAGCAGGGAGACAGGTTCTGGAAACACCATATATTTT. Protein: CASRETGSGNTIYF.

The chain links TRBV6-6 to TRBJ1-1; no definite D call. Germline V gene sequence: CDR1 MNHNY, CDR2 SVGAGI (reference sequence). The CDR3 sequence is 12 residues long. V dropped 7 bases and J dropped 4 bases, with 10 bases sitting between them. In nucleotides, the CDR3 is TGTGCCAGCACCCCTGAGGGCACTGAAGCTTTCTTT. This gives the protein CASTPEGTEAFF.

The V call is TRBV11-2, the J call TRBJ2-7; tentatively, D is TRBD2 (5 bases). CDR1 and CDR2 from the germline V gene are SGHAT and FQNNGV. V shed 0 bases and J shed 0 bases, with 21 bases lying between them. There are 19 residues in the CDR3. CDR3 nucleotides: TGTGCCAGCAGCTTAGACAGAGGGCGAAGCTGGGGAAGCTCCTACGAGCAGTACTTC. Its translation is CASSLDRGRSWGSSYEQYF.

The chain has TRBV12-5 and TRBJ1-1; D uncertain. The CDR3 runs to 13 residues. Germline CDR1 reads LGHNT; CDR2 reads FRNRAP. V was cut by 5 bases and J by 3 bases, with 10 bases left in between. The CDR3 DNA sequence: TGTGCTAGTGGTCCCTCCGGTTACACTGAAGCTTTCTTT. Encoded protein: CASGPSGYTEAFF.

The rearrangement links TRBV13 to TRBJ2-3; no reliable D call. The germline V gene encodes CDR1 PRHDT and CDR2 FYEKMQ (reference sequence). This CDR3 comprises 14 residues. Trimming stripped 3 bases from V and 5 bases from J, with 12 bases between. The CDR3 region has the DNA TGTGCCAGCAGCTTGTGGCAGGCCGAAGATACGCAGTATTTT. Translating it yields CASSLWQAEDTQYF.

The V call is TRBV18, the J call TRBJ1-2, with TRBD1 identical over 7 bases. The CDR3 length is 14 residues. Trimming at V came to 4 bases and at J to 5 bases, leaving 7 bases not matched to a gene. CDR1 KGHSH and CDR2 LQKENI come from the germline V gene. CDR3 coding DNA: TGTGCCAGCTCACGGGACAGTAAGTCGTATGGCTACACCTTC. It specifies CASSRDSKSYGYTF.

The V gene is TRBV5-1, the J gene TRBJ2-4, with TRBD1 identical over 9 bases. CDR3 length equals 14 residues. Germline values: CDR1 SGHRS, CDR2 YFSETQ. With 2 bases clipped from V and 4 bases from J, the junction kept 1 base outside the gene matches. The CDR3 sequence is CASSFGQGKNIQYF. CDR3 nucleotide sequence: TGCGCCAGCAGCTTTGGACAGGGGAAAAACATTCAGTACTTC.

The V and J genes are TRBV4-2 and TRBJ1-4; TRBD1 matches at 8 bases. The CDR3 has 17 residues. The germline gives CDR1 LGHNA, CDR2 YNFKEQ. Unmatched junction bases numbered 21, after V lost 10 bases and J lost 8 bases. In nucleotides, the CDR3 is TGTGCCACCGCGCATTCACAGGGGGGGGTATTAGGGGAAAAACTGTTTTTT. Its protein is CATAHSQGGVLGEKLFF.